This TCR beta chain was sequenced in a study of CXCR3-negative and CXCR3-positive naive CD8 T cells. Background on the study: The libraries yielded around 140 million TRB reads, about 1.5 +/- 0.3 million each.

Details on this clonotype: Its antigen is undetermined.

The method, 5' RACE with UMI labels, was used to prepare the TRB cDNA libraries. TCRdb re-analyzed the 5' RACE reads; it lists each CDR3 protein once, without DNA. The ten top clones account for just under 0.5%, within a sample of some 140,000 distinct CDR3 sequences. Notes on the study in general: A higher hydrophobicity marked the TRB CDR3s of CXCR3-positive naive cells versus CXCR3-negative naive cells. Naive subsets displayed similar surface CD5, and TCR strength was inferred from TRB CDR3 properties.

The length of the CDR3 is 15 residues. The V gene's germline CDR1 is SGHRS and CDR2 YFSETQ. This receptor was taken from a human donor in good health. Some clones in this sample may be carry-over from other donors' samples. The chain combines TRBV5-1 with TRBJ2-7; with no DNA, the TCRdb D assignment of TRBD1 cannot be verified. The sequencing sample was made of naive CXCR3+ CD8+ T cells from blood. The subset is: CD45RO-CCR7+CD27+CD95- naive CD8+ T cells expressing CXCR3 (TNR3+). The CDR3 loop is CASSLEGTSVNGQYF.